A selection of T cell receptor beta chains follows, all from one sample in a study of T cell responses to AZD1222 COVID-19 vaccine. The method was immunoSEQ multiplex PCR; TCRdb's version includes in-frame clones alone and lacks a portion of them. The profile shows 150,000 to 190,000 clones, 90% of them singletons. Sequencing used peripheral blood, obtained on day 0 of AZD1222 vaccination. These receptor sequences come from an adult in good health. CDR3s include the opening cysteine and the closing phenylalanine or tryptophan. A D gene is named only where the DNA matches it firmly. Some rows have no size entry. The others give once, few or many, or a class for an expanded clone.

V	J	D	size	length	CDR3	DNA
TRBV9	TRBJ1-1	-	-	13	CASSVARSTEAFF	TGTGCCAGCAGCGTAGCAAGGTCCACTGAAGCTTTCTTT
TRBV4-2	TRBJ1-1	-	once	16	CASSPPWTVENTEAFF	TGTGCCAGCAGCCCCCCCTGGACAGTGGAGAACACTGAAGCTTTCTTT
TRBV6-5	TRBJ2-2	-	-	13	CASGNGGTGELFF	TGTGCCAGCGGAAACGGGGGCACCGGGGAGCTGTTTTTT
TRBV18	TRBJ2-5	-	few	14	CASSPRGRGETQYF	TGTGCCAGCTCGCCGCGGGGTCGTGGAGAGACCCAGTACTTC
TRBV5-5	TRBJ1-3	-	-	17	CASSLSTGILSGNTIYF	TGTGCCAGCAGCTTGTCGACAGGTATCCTCTCTGGAAACACCATATATTTT
TRBV15	TRBJ2-2	-	-	22	CATSRDRIPFGLGEGNTGELFF	TGTGCCACCAGCAGAGATAGGATCCCGTTTGGGCTGGGAGAGGGGAACACCGGGGAGCTGTTTTTT
TRBV6-4	TRBJ2-1	TRBD2	-	16	CASSDLTSGRGNEQFF	TGTGCCAGCAGTGACTTAACTAGCGGACGTGGGAATGAGCAGTTCTTC
TRBV5-1	TRBJ1-6	-	-	16	CASSSGTVIAGSPLHF	TGCGCCAGCAGCTCCGGGACGGTCATTGCGGGGTCACCCCTCCACTTT
TRBV4-2	TRBJ1-4	TRBD1	-	20	CASSPQGRQGVFSTNEKLFF	TGTGCCAGCAGCCCCCAGGGGCGACAGGGAGTATTTTCAACTAATGAAAAACTGTTTTTT
TRBV28	TRBJ2-3	-	-	15	CASSLGGTSTDTQYF	TGTGCCAGCAGTTTGGGTGGGACTAGCACAGATACGCAGTATTTT
TRBV5-1	TRBJ2-1	-	-	15	CASSFVSARDNEQFF	TGCGCCAGCAGTTTCGTATCAGCGCGAGACAATGAGCAGTTCTTC
TRBV19	TRBJ2-7	TRBD1	-	15	CASSTDRGPFYEQYF	TGTGCCAGTAGTACAGACAGGGGGCCTTTCTACGAGCAGTACTTC
TRBV6-4	TRBJ1-6	TRBD1	few	14	CASSDSTGQAPLHF	TGTGCCAGCAGTGACTCGACAGGGCAAGCACCCCTCCACTTT
TRBV7-9	TRBJ2-4	-	-	16	CASSLYRNEGMDIQYF	TGTGCCAGCAGCTTATACCGGAACGAGGGGATGGACATTCAGTACTTC
TRBV19	TRBJ1-5	TRBD1	-	17	CATASGGLFIRDQPQHF	TGTGCCACCGCGTCAGGGGGATTGTTTATACGGGATCAGCCCCAGCATTTT
TRBV6-1	TRBJ2-7	TRBD1	-	16	CASSDDAWTGLNEQYF	TGTGCCAGCAGTGATGACGCCTGGACAGGGTTGAACGAGCAGTACTTC
TRBV5-1	TRBJ2-7	-	once	13	CASSLAGSYEQYF	TGCGCCAGCAGCTTGGCTGGTTCCTACGAGCAGTACTTC
TRBV11-1	TRBJ2-3	-	once	12	CASSPSADTQYF	TGTGCCAGCAGCCCCAGCGCAGATACGCAGTATTTT
TRBV24-1	TRBJ1-5	-	few	14	CATSDVGSNQPQHF	TGTGCCACCAGTGATGTAGGGTCCAATCAGCCCCAGCATTTT
TRBV5-1	TRBJ1-4	-	-	15	CASSLEGEKGEKLFF	TGCGCCAGCAGCTTGGAAGGGGAAAAGGGTGAAAAACTGTTTTTT
TRBV19	TRBJ2-1	-	-	15	CASSIGDGTYNEQFF	TGTGCCAGTAGTATCGGAGACGGCACCTACAATGAGCAGTTCTTC
TRBV5-8	TRBJ1-1	-	-	16	CASSPYREWMNTEAFF	TGTGCCAGCAGCCCTTACAGGGAATGGATGAACACTGAAGCTTTCTTT
TRBV15	TRBJ1-3	TRBD1	-	15	CATSADRDPGNTIYF	TGTGCCACCAGCGCCGACAGGGACCCTGGAAACACCATATATTTT
TRBV7-2	TRBJ2-1	-	-	15	CASTPEPASYNEQFF	TGTGCCAGCACCCCTGAACCCGCGTCCTACAATGAGCAGTTCTTC
TRBV20-1	TRBJ1-1	-	-	11	CSASRDAEAFF	TGCAGTGCTAGCAGGGACGCTGAAGCTTTCTTT
TRBV19	TRBJ1-1	TRBD1	once	14	CASSPRGEKAEAFF	TGTGCCAGTAGTCCCAGGGGGGAGAAGGCTGAAGCTTTCTTT
TRBV29-1	TRBJ2-3	-	once	13	CSVESGKADTQYF	TGCAGCGTTGAATCGGGGAAGGCTGATACGCAGTATTTT
TRBV19	TRBJ2-3	TRBD2	-	18	CASSTHPTGLVGTDTQYF	TGTGCCAGTAGTACCCACCCAACGGGACTAGTCGGCACAGATACGCAGTATTTT
TRBV12-3/TRBV12-4	TRBJ1-1	-	-	11	CASSLGHEAFF	TGTGCCAGCAGTCTCGGGCATGAAGCTTTCTTT
TRBV28	TRBJ1-1	-	-	13	CASSWDLQGEAFF	TGTGCCAGCAGTTGGGACCTACAGGGTGAAGCTTTCTTT
TRBV2	TRBJ1-1	-	-	16	CASSTGTRKMVTEAFF	TGTGCCAGCAGCACCGGGACACGGAAGATGGTCACTGAAGCTTTCTTT
TRBV19	TRBJ2-7	-	-	14	CASSSTPASYEQYF	TGTGCCAGTAGTAGCACACCGGCCTCCTACGAGCAGTACTTC
TRBV9	TRBJ2-7	-	once	14	CASSVGEGIYEQYF	TGTGCCAGCAGCGTAGGAGAGGGAATCTACGAGCAGTACTTC
TRBV7-9	TRBJ1-3	-	-	14	CASSLAGAGNTIYF	TGTGCCAGCAGCCTCGCAGGGGCTGGAAACACCATATATTTT
TRBV6-2/TRBV6-3	TRBJ1-5	TRBD1	-	13	CASSRQGAQPQHF	TGTGCCAGCAGCCGACAGGGGGCTCAGCCCCAGCATTTT
TRBV19	TRBJ1-2	TRBD1	-	14	CASSTGQVHYGYTF	TGTGCCAGTAGTACGGGACAGGTGCACTATGGCTACACCTTC
TRBV7-9	TRBJ1-1	-	-	14	CASGGGLGNTEAFF	TGTGCCAGCGGTGGGGGCTTGGGGAACACTGAAGCTTTCTTT
TRBV29-1	TRBJ2-3	-	-	12	CSVGGRRDTQYF	TGCAGCGTTGGGGGCCGTCGAGATACGCAGTATTTT
TRBV2	TRBJ2-3	-	-	17	CASRGRPGPSGTDTQYF	TGTGCCAGCAGGGGGAGACCGGGACCTTCAGGGACAGATACGCAGTATTTT
TRBV28	TRBJ1-1	-	-	16	CASLSLGQGKNTEAFF	TGTGCCAGCCTGAGTTTAGGGCAGGGGAAGAACACTGAAGCTTTCTTT
TRBV7-9	TRBJ2-1	-	-	12	CASSRGQNEQFF	TGTGCCAGCAGCCGCGGGCAGAATGAGCAGTTCTTC
TRBV3-1/TRBV3-2	TRBJ1-4	-	-	16	CASSYRPTATNEKLFF	TGTGCCAGCAGCTACAGGCCAACTGCAACTAATGAAAAACTGTTTTTT
TRBV19	TRBJ2-1	-	-	15	CASSIGQGNINEQFF	TGTGCCAGTAGTATAGGTCAGGGTAATATCAATGAGCAGTTCTTC
TRBV27	TRBJ2-5	TRBD1	-	14	CASSLDTGGETQYF	TGTGCCAGCAGTTTAGACACAGGGGGGGAGACCCAGTACTTC
TRBV27	TRBJ2-4	-	-	14	CASSLGRWADIQYF	TGTGCCAGCAGTTTGGGACGGTGGGCGGACATTCAGTACTTC
TRBV19	TRBJ2-1	-	-	16	CASSIGVFSSYNEQFF	TGTGCCAGTAGTATCGGAGTTTTTAGCTCCTACAATGAGCAGTTCTTC
TRBV6-5	TRBJ2-7	TRBD1	-	13	CASSPDRVGEQYF	TGTGCCAGCAGCCCGGACAGGGTTGGTGAGCAGTACTTC
TRBV4-3	TRBJ2-7	-	-	14	CASKRAEFRYEQYF	TGCGCCAGCAAGCGGGCAGAGTTCCGGTACGAGCAGTACTTC
TRBV6-2/TRBV6-3	TRBJ2-2	-	few	16	CASSYEGQGNTGELFF	TGTGCCAGCAGTTATGAGGGGCAGGGGAACACCGGGGAGCTGTTTTTT
TRBV7-8	TRBJ1-5	TRBD1	-	16	CASSLGQAYSNQPQHF	TGTGCCAGCAGCTTGGGACAGGCATATAGCAATCAGCCCCAGCATTTT
TRBV27	TRBJ1-6	-	-	13	CASSLGANSPLHF	TGTGCCAGCAGTTTAGGGGCCAATTCACCCCTCCACTTT
TRBV9	TRBJ2-1	TRBD2	-	16	CASSTTGTSEYNEQFF	TGTGCCAGCAGCACAACCGGGACTAGCGAATACAATGAGCAGTTCTTC